This T cell receptor (beta chain) appears in the sequencing data of a study of control samples from healthy donors and cancer patients (dated by TCRdb to 2020 to 2021). A note on this clone: Its antigen specificity is not known. Base qualities were left out, and no much larger clone turns up one base away.

Libraries were made using the immunoSEQ multiplex PCR assay. In TCRdb, the immuneACCESS table is reduced to in-frame sequences with V and J assigned. These tables do not hold every clone; where another copy was compared, an unresolved V gene accounts for under half, and the others remain unexplained. The sample table lists tens of thousands of clones, less than 85% of them with a count of one. Jointly, the top ten make up over 30% of the sample. Based on the germline V gene, the CDR1 and CDR2 sequences are SGHAT and FQNNGV. From cysteine to phenylalanine, the CDR3 is 16 amino acids long. Just CDR3 DNA is preserved here, 48 bases in frame from base 1. V loses 0 bases of germline sequence and J loses 6 bases, and the interval between the two ends is 15 bases.

The chain links TRBV11-2 with TRBJ2-1, with TRBD1 tentatively as D gene (5 bases match). The sample consisted of PBMCs. The sequence was obtained from a man aged 65-85 years with lung cancer. The CDR3 protein is CASSLDDGVGPNEQFF. The sequence in DNA is TGTGCCAGCAGCTTAGACGACGGAGTGGGGCCCAATGAGCAGTTCTTC.